These 10 T cell receptor beta chains originate from one sample sequenced in a study of shared clonotypes between healthy human individuals. Here immunoSEQ multiplex PCR was the method, and the copy in TCRdb shows in-frame clones only, minus some. The sample includes 400,000 to 600,000 clones, 95% to 96% of them seen just once. The specimen sequenced was naive CD4+ T cells sorted from blood. Subset here: CD45RA+ positively selected. Receptors were obtained from a woman aged 25 to 39 in good health.

The chain is built from TRBV2 and TRBJ1-1; no definite D call. The V end was cut by 5 bases, the J end by 4 bases, with 14 bases between. CDR1 SNHLY and CDR2 FYNNEI come from the germline V gene. The CDR3 runs 14 residues. CDR3 amino acids: CASSPHRSLTEAFF. The CDR3 DNA is TGTGCCAGCAGTCCACACCGCAGCCTCACTGAAGCTTTCTTT.

The gene calls are TRBV10-3 and TRBJ2-3; no firm D call. Germline V lookup: CDR1 ENHRY, CDR2 SYGVKD. This CDR3 spans 11 amino acids. Trimming pared 7 bases from V and 3 bases from J, leaving 5 bases between. The CDR3, as DNA: TGTGCCATCAAGGGAACAGATACGCAGTATTTT. Residues: CAIKGTDTQYF.

In its sample, this clone was seen a few times. The chain joins TRBV5-4 to TRBJ2-7, with a tentative D call TRBD2 (5 bases). Germline CDR1 and CDR2: SGHNT and YYREEE (reference sequence). The V end was cut by 8 bases, the J end by 5 bases, with 17 bases between. CDR3 length: 13 amino acids. CDR3 loop: CASHFPGSDEQYF. As DNA, the CDR3 is TGTGCCAGTCATTTCCCGGGTAGCGACGAGCAGTACTTC.

The V gene is TRBV21-1, the J gene TRBJ1-4. TRBV21-1 is an annotated pseudogene. The CDR3 covers 15 residues. The CDR3 is CASSKARAANEKLFF. CDR3 DNA: TGTGCCAGCAGCAAAGCGCGGGCAGCTAATGAAAAACTGTTTTTT.

The genes are TRBV28 and TRBJ1-5; 8 nucleotides match TRBD1. This CDR3 is built from 17 residues. V was clipped by 6 bases and J by 6 bases; unmatched bases: 16. Germline V gene sequence: CDR1 MDHEN, CDR2 SYDVKM. CDR3: CASRYKIDRGRSQPQHF. CDR3 nucleotides: TGTGCCAGCAGGTATAAAATCGACAGGGGACGGAGTCAGCCCCAGCATTTT.

The rearrangement uses TRBV5-1 and TRBJ1-4; D is unclear. The CDR3 consists of 13 residues. Germline V CDR1 and CDR2: SGHRS, YFSETQ. V gave up 4 bases and J gave up 8 bases, with 12 bases separating them. The CDR3, as DNA: TGCGCCAGCAGCATGGACGCGGGAGAAAAACTGTTTTTT. Translating gives CASSMDAGEKLFF. Combining the CDR3 with reference TRBV5-1 and TRBJ1-4 gives the whole variable domain KAGVTQTPRYLIKTRGQQVTLSCSPISGHRSVSWYQQTPGQGLQFLFEYFSETQRNKGNFPGRFSGRQFSNSRSEMNVSTLELGDSALYLCASSMDAGEKLFFGSGTQLSVL.

The rearrangement links TRBV2 to TRBJ1-4; no clear D gene. Looked up from germline, CDR1 is SNHLY and CDR2 is FYNNEI. The CDR3 is 14 residues long. V was cut by 4 bases and J by 5 bases, with 11 bases left in between. In DNA, the CDR3 is TGTGCCAGCAGTGTAGCAGAGCAGAATGAAAAACTGTTTTTT. As protein: CASSVAEQNEKLFF.

This clone appeared once. The chain has TRBV5-1 and TRBJ2-7; possible D gene TRBD1, 6 bases. The CDR3 spans 15 residues. V gave up 0 bases and J gave up 7 bases, with 17 bases separating them. Per germline, CDR1 SGHRS and CDR2 YFSETQ. In DNA, the CDR3 is TGCGCCAGCAGCTTGGCCCTGACAGGCGGCCTAGAGCAGTACTTC. Encoded protein: CASSLALTGGLEQYF.

The rearrangement links TRBV6-4 to TRBJ2-5; D is perhaps TRBD1 (7 bases). CDR3 size: 13 residues. V lost 8 bases, J lost 2 bases, and 12 bases lay in between. Germline values: CDR1 MRHNA, CDR2 SNTAGT. This CDR3 reads CASRAGGQETQYF. CDR3 nucleotide sequence: TGTGCCAGCCGGGCAGGGGGGCAAGAGACCCAGTACTTC.

The chain recombines TRBV5-1 with TRBJ2-3, with D unclear. This CDR3 has 14 residues. Germline assignment: CDR1 SGHRS and CDR2 YFSETQ. V shed 5 bases and J shed 3 bases, with 13 bases lying between them. The CDR3 DNA follows: TGCGCCAGCAGTCCTGGTCTTTGGACAGATACGCAGTATTTT. Protein: CASSPGLWTDTQYF.